A selection of T cell receptor beta chains follows, all from one sample in a study of blood T cells in healthy people across ages. MiXCR was run by TCRdb on the 5' RACE reads, yielding one entry per CDR3 protein. The data show 800,000 or so distinct CDR3 sequences, about 59% seen once. Sequences were obtained from blood. The receptor set was obtained from a man aged 30-40 years in good health. Both conserved end residues are part of each CDR3.

TRBV4-3	CASSQDGLSNIQYF
TRBV7-2	CASSLSGSTDTQYF
TRBV12-3/TRBV12-4	CANSLIPNTKNIQYF
TRBV9	CASSGTRDRESYNYGYTF
TRBV20-1	CSARVSHLLVNYGYTF
TRBV9	CASSVSGGSDEQYF
TRBV6-6	CASSYPSGGSPYEQYF
TRBV7-6	CASSPIAGGLFYEQFF
TRBV3-1	CASSQDTGYRNIQYF
TRBV12-3/TRBV12-4	CASSQSGRNYNEQFF
TRBV10-3	CAIRRDRGTNEKLFF
TRBV7-2	CASSSSGRAGRDEQYF
TRBV10-3	CAISEQGERTEAFF
TRBV5-1	CASSPVGTSIQYF
TRBV15	CATSRGIPPYEQYF
TRBV27	CASSVAGVEQYF
TRBV4-2	CASGQEQDEAGELFF
TRBV6-6	CASSYSGGIQYF
TRBV6-1	CASSSTGQILRYEQYF
TRBV7-3	CASSLSGGFNYGYTF
TRBV27	CASSNTRAGPDTQYF
TRBV7-8	CASTLAEGLRTSYGYTF
TRBV7-2	CASSSDRTSGDTDTQYF
TRBV20-1	CSATTSGGKGQETQYF
TRBV20-1	CSARDSGGPHNEQFF
TRBV12-3/TRBV12-4	CASSPGEGYNQPQHF
TRBV20-1	CSASNYGYTF
TRBV4-3	CASSRSRGRLFF
TRBV21-1	CASSKFGCAASGGHTDTQYF
TRBV20-1	CSARGHVPIQPQHF
TRBV20-1	CSARDWGESFDEQFF
TRBV29-1	CSARGGQGNTGELFF
TRBV15	CATSRERGTNEKLFF
TRBV10-3	CAISESSGTDTQYF
TRBV12-3/TRBV12-4	CASSSETGGQPQHF
TRBV29-1	CSVEESGAEAFF
TRBV20-1	CSASPIGGYGANVLTF
TRBV10-3	CAIWEGNNYGYTF
TRBV4-2	CASSQEPASVYNEQFF
TRBV29-1	CSVEGVQKHQFF
TRBV27	CASSLSGRLYEQFF
TRBV20-1	CSARDPQGTQNIQYF
TRBV6-2/TRBV6-3	CASSGLKGSRGAQYF
TRBV7-2	CASSLGVPQETQYF
TRBV29-1	CSVDGTSGARGTQYF
TRBV6-5	CASRQGPNERYF
TRBV24-1	CATSDSYRGGYTF
TRBV24-1	CATSDSGWQQETQYF
TRBV28	CASREGRTEAFF
TRBV6-2/TRBV6-3	CASSIRRPTETQYF
TRBV6-2/TRBV6-3	CASNLQGSTEAFF
TRBV6-2/TRBV6-3	CASKREDEQYF
TRBV20-1	CSATPRGHGGYTF
TRBV18	CASSPLYREGEQYF